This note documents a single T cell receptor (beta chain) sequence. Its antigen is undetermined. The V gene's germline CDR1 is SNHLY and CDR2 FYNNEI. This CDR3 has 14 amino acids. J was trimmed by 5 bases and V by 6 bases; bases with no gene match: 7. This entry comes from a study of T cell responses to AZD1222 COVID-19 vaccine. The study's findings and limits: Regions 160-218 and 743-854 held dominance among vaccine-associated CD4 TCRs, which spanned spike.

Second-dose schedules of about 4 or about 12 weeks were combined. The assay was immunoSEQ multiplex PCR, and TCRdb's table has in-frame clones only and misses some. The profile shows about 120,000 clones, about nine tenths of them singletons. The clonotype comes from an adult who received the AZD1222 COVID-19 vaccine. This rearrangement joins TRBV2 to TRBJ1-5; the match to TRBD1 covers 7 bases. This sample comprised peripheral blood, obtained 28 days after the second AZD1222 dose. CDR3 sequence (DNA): TGTGCCAGCAGCGCCGACAGGGTCTATCAGCCCCAGCATTTT. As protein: CASSADRVYQPQHF. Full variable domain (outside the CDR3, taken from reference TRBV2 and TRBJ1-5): EPEVTQTPSHQVTQMGQEVILRCVPISNHLYFYWYRQILGQKVEFLVSFYNNEISEKSEIFDDQFSVERPDGSNFTLKIRSTKLEDSAMYFCASSADRVYQPQHFGDGTRLSIL.